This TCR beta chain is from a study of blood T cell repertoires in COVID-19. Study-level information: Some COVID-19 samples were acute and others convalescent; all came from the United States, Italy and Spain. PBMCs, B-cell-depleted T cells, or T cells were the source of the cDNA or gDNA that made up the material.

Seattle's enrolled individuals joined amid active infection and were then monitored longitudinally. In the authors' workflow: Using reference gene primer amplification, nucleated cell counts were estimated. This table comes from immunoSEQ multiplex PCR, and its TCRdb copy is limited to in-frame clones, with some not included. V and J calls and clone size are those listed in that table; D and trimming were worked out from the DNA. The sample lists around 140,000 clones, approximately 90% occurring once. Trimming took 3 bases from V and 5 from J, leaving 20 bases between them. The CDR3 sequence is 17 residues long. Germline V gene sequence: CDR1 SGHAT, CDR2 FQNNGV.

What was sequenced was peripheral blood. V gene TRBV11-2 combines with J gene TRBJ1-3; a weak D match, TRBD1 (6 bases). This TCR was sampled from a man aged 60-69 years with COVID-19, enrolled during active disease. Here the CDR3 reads CASSFTGTPGARNTIYF. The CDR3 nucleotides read TGTGCCAGCAGCTTCACCGGGACACCAGGAGCCCGAAACACCATATATTTT.